Here is one T cell receptor (beta chain) with its context. What antigen it recognizes has not been identified. No much larger clonotype is one base removed from it; base qualities were not supplied. Whole blood was collected in K2EDTA tubes by collaborating institutions according to the institutions' own protocols. Collaborator samples were shipped for TCRbeta analysis as frozen whole blood, isolated PBMCs, or DNA extracted from either sample type. The germline V gene gives CDR1 as SGHTA and CDR2 as FQGTGA. The junction shows trimming of 1 base on V and 2 bases on J, plus 16 bases between the germline ends. Inclusive of the bounding cysteine and phenylalanine, the CDR3 is 17 residues long. Just CDR3 DNA is preserved here, 51 bases in frame from base 1. TCRbeta CDR3 regions were amplified from genomic DNA using the immunoSEQ Assay, a bias-controlled multiplex PCR. The authors' analysis ran thus. The number of nucleated cells in each sample was estimated from the amplification of reference gene primers within the assay. To quantify the absolute abundance of each unique TCRbeta CDR3 rearrangement, sequence reads were collapsed and filtered. For each sample, productive Simpson clonality was calculated by taking the square root of Simpson's diversity index across productive rearrangements. TCRdb stores this immuneACCESS table with in-frame sequences only. Part of the clones is absent; in the studies checked, under half of the shortfall reflects unresolved V genes, and no reason is known for the rest. That table gives V, J and clone size, and the DNA gave D and trimming. Recorded for this sample are 200,000 to 250,000 clones; 88% of them occurred a single time. The ten largest account for less than 3.5% of the sample.

These data come from a study of blood T cell repertoires in COVID-19 (dated by TCRdb to 2020 to 2021). With regard to the full study: The collaborator samples originated in the United States, Italy and Spain and spanned the acute and convalescent phases of COVID-19. The material from the prospective study consisted of cDNA or gDNA derived from T cells, B-cell-depleted T cells, or PBMCs. Deeply sampled blood TCRbeta repertoires from subjects exposed to, actively infected with, or recovered from COVID-19 were included in the dataset. A freely available public database, intended as a resource for researchers studying the immune response to SARS-CoV-2, is where the repertoires were released. Samples came from the ongoing ImmuneRACE study (first 160 participants) plus 1,254 subjects from 6 global collaborators. A de-identified subject ID, COVID-19 status, age in years and sex were almost always included in the sample metadata. Where HLA class I and class II types were available, the types were taken from metadata supplied by the sample provider, not from assay-based typing. Overall study results and their limits: Clinical and demographic metadata were provided uncurated, with the amount varying by source and participant.

The TCR sequence derives from a woman in her fifties or sixties with acute or convalescent COVID-19. The specimen sequenced was peripheral blood. Recombination linked TRBV7-3 to TRBJ2-3, with TRBD2 as a weak D call on 7 bases. The DNA sequence is TGTGCCAGCAGCTTAAACGGGGGGCCTACGTACACAGATACGCAGTATTTT. This sequence encodes CASSLNGGPTYTDTQYF.